These 28 T cell receptor beta chains share one sample of origin, sequenced in a study of Ad26.COV2.S vaccination and SARS-CoV-2 variants. Repertoires were generated with immunoSEQ multiplex PCR, while TCRdb's copy carries only in-frame clones and drops some. The table lists 75,000 to 100,000 clones, roughly 84% of them singletons, with 15% to 20% in the top ten. Sequencing used peripheral blood, obtained after recovery from COVID-19. Source of these receptors: a human donor who had recovered from COVID-19.

The V gene is TRBV19, the J gene TRBJ2-3; D is uncertain. This CDR3 contains 15 residues. With 3 bases removed from V and 0 bases from J, the gap between germline ends came to 10 bases. Germline CDR1 reads LNHDA; CDR2 reads SQIVND (reference sequence). This chain's CDR3 is CASSIGQASTDTQYF. In DNA form, the CDR3 reads TGTGCCAGTAGTATCGGGCAGGCTAGCACAGATACGCAGTATTTT.

In DNA form, the CDR3 reads TGTGCCAGCAGCTTCTATAGGGAGAACGGCTATGGCTACACCTTC. The encoded protein is CASSFYRENGYGYTF. This chain joins TRBV27 and TRBJ1-2; D call uncertain. The CDR3 consists of 15 residues. Trimming removed 6 bases at V and 4 bases at J, with 18 bases between. The V gene's germline CDR1 is MNHEY and CDR2 SMNVEV (reference sequence).

This rearrangement joins TRBV4-1 to TRBJ2-7, with a tentative D call TRBD1 (6 bases). V was pared by 3 bases and J by 6 bases, with 12 bases between. The CDR3 has 13 residues. Germline V lookup: CDR1 MGHRA, CDR2 YSYEKL. CDR3: CASSQGVGGEQYF. The CDR3 DNA reads TGCGCCAGCAGCCAGGGGGTAGGGGGCGAGCAGTACTTC.

The chain is built from TRBV7-2 and TRBJ2-1; possibly TRBD2 for D (5 bases). This CDR3 comprises 14 residues. CDR1 is SGHTA and CDR2 is FQGNSA in the germline V gene. V was pared by 2 bases and J by 10 bases, with 15 bases between. In nucleotides, the CDR3 is TGTGCCAGCAGCTTAACTTCACTAGGAGGAGAGCAGTTCTTC. Translating it yields CASSLTSLGGEQFF.

V and J are TRBV11-1 and TRBJ2-1, with TRBD2 matching 8 bases. Germline CDR1 is SGHAT and CDR2 is FQDESV (reference sequence). The CDR3 consists of 16 residues. J was trimmed by 0 bases and V by 2 bases; bases with no gene match: 3. The CDR3 protein is CASSLWTSLSYNEQFF. CDR3 DNA sequence: TGTGCCAGCAGCTTATGGACTAGCCTCTCCTACAATGAGCAGTTCTTC.

V is TRBV28 and J is TRBJ2-5, with 10 bases matching TRBD2. From germline, CDR1 is MDHEN and CDR2 SYDVKM. CDR3 length equals 16 residues. The V segment lost 3 bases and the J segment 2 bases; nucleotides outside the gene matches: 6. CDR3 bases: TGTGCCAGCAGTTTTCCAGCGGGAGGGCGGCAAGAGACCCAGTACTTC. Its translation: CASSFPAGGRQETQYF.

The V and J genes are TRBV7-6 and TRBJ2-3; D may be TRBD2 (7 bases). The V gene lost 1 base and the J gene lost 3 bases, with 14 bases spanning the gap. The CDR3 extends over 16 amino acids. CDR1 and CDR2 from the germline V gene are SGHVS and FNYEAQ. This CDR3 is CASSLDVQGGTDTQYF. DNA of the CDR3: TGTGCCAGCAGCTTAGATGTACAGGGAGGGACAGATACGCAGTATTTT. The full variable domain, with the rest looked up from reference TRBV7-6 and TRBJ2-3, is GAGVSQSPRYKVTKRGQDVALRCDPISGHVSLYWYRQALGQGPEFLTYFNYEAQQDKSGLPNDRFSAERPEGSISTLTIQRTEQRDSAMYRCASSLDVQGGTDTQYFGPGTRLTVL.

The rearrangement uses TRBV19 and TRBJ2-2; 10 bases are shared with TRBD1. J lost 5 bases, V lost 7 bases, and 4 bases had no gene match. Germline V gene lookup returns CDR1 LNHDA and CDR2 SQIVND (reference sequence). The CDR3 totals 14 residues. The CDR3 protein is CASMTGGRTGELFF. DNA for the CDR3: TGTGCCAGTATGACAGGGGGCCGGACCGGGGAGCTGTTTTTT.

The chain recombines TRBV7-3 with TRBJ2-5, with D uncertain. The CDR3 runs to 13 residues. Trimming pared 2 bases from V and 5 bases from J, leaving 9 bases between. Germline CDR1 is SGHTA and CDR2 is FQGTGA. CDR3 nucleotides: TGTGCCAGCAGCTTAGAACTCGGGGAGACCCAGTACTTC. Amino acids: CASSLELGETQYF.

The chain uses TRBV7-8 and TRBJ1-5; D is unresolved. There are 15 residues in the CDR3. V shed 3 bases and J shed 2 bases, with 11 bases lying between them. The germline V gene encodes CDR1 SGHVS and CDR2 FQNEAQ. CDR3 sequence reads: CASSFGVGGNQPQHF. Written as DNA, the CDR3 is TGTGCCAGCAGCTTTGGGGTCGGCGGCAATCAGCCCCAGCATTTT.

The chain combines TRBV11-3 with TRBJ2-1; perhaps TRBD2 as D (6 bases). The germline V gene has CDR1 SGHNT and CDR2 YENEEA. V lost 4 bases, J lost 0 bases, and 25 bases lay in between. The CDR3 consists of 20 residues. CDR3 nucleotides: TGTGCCAGCAGCTCCCCCGATTGGCTAGCGAACACTTTCTCCTACAATGAGCAGTTCTTC. Amino acids: CASSSPDWLANTFSYNEQFF.

V and J are TRBV18 and TRBJ2-3, with a tentative D call TRBD2 (6 bases). Trimming pared 2 bases from V and 6 bases from J, leaving 15 bases between. The CDR3 has 15 amino acids. Germline V gives CDR1 KGHSH, CDR2 LQKENI. The CDR3 nucleotides are TGTGCCAGCTCACCAAATGGACTGACTAGGGATACGCAGTATTTT. Amino acids: CASSPNGLTRDTQYF.

The CDR3, as DNA: TGTGCCAGCAGCTTGGGGGCCCGACGATGGATCACTAGCACAGATACGCAGTATTTT. This encodes CASSLGARRWITSTDTQYF. V usage is TRBV5-6 and J usage is TRBJ2-3; D is uncertain. This CDR3 has 19 residues. Looked up from germline, CDR1 is SGHDT and CDR2 is YYEEEE. V dropped 0 bases and J dropped 0 bases, with 20 bases sitting between them.

The chain carries TRBV19 and TRBJ2-7, with 8 positions matching TRBD1. This CDR3 is 14 amino acids long. Germline loops: CDR1 LNHDA, CDR2 SQIVND (reference sequence). J lost 3 bases, V lost 3 bases, and 4 bases had no gene match. The CDR3 is CASSIPGGVYEQYF. In DNA form, the CDR3 reads TGTGCCAGTAGTATTCCAGGGGGCGTCTACGAGCAGTACTTC. Full variable domain (rest looked up from reference TRBV19 and TRBJ2-7): DGGITQSPKYLFRKEGQNVTLSCEQNLNHDAMYWYRQDPGQGLRLIYYSQIVNDFQKGDIAEGYSVSREKKESFPLTVTSAQKNPTAFYLCASSIPGGVYEQYFGPGTRLTVT.

The V gene is TRBV5-5, the J gene TRBJ2-1; D is ambiguous. The CDR3 has 15 amino acids. Germline V lookup: CDR1 SGHKS, CDR2 YYEKEE (reference sequence). With 2 bases removed from V and 1 base from J, the gap between germline ends came to 10 bases. CDR3 sequence: CASSFLLWSYNEQFF. In DNA form, the CDR3 reads TGTGCCAGCAGCTTCCTCCTTTGGTCCTACAATGAGCAGTTCTTC.

The chain recombines TRBV6-6 with TRBJ2-7, with 7 positions matching TRBD2. Germline V gene sequence: CDR1 MNHNY, CDR2 SVGAGI (reference sequence). CDR3 length equals 15 residues. Trimming cost V 0 bases and J 4 bases; bases outside gene matches: 6. The CDR3 loop reads CASSYSLSGEYEQYF. CDR3 bases: TGTGCCAGCAGTTACTCCCTCAGCGGGGAATACGAGCAGTACTTC.

This chain joins TRBV19 and TRBJ2-1, with 9 nucleotides matching TRBD2. V gave up 6 bases and J gave up 5 bases; unmatched junction bases: 11. The CDR3 spans 16 residues. Germline-derived CDR1 and CDR2 are LNHDA and SQIVND (reference sequence). CDR3 in amino acids: CASRGWREGRDNEQFF. In DNA form, the CDR3 reads TGTGCCAGTAGGGGGTGGCGGGAGGGCCGGGACAATGAGCAGTTCTTC.

This sequence joins TRBV24-1 and TRBJ2-3, with D perhaps TRBD1 or TRBD2 (5 bases each). The germline V gene has CDR1 KGHDR and CDR2 SFDVKD. V was trimmed by 4 bases and J by 4 bases, leaving 17 bases between them. The CDR3 is 16 residues long. CDR3 in amino acids: CATSDHNGLGADTQYF. CDR3 coding DNA: TGTGCCACCAGTGACCACAACGGACTGGGGGCAGATACGCAGTATTTT.

The chain joins TRBV6-5 to TRBJ2-2; D not certain. Per the germline V gene, CDR1 is MNHEY and CDR2 is SVGAGI. The CDR3 is 13 amino acids. Trimming shortened V by 6 bases and J by 4 bases, and 9 bases separated the two germline ends. Here the CDR3 DNA reads TGTGCCAGCAGGTCACTGATCACCGGGGAGCTGTTTTTT. It translates to CASRSLITGELFF.

The V call is TRBV5-5, the J call TRBJ2-7, with a tentative D call TRBD1 (6 bases). CDR3 length equals 16 residues. Per the germline V gene, CDR1 is SGHKS and CDR2 is YYEKEE (reference sequence). V gave up 0 bases and J gave up 5 bases, with 18 bases separating them. This CDR3 is CASSLGVGAGAHEQYF. The CDR3 DNA is TGTGCCAGCAGCTTGGGAGTTGGGGCAGGGGCCCACGAGCAGTACTTC.

The chain joins TRBV4-3 to TRBJ1-2, with TRBD1 identical over 8 bases. Trimming cost V 3 bases and J 7 bases; bases outside gene matches: 7. The CDR3 has 14 residues. The V gene's germline CDR1 is LGHNA and CDR2 YSLEER. The CDR3 spells CASSQWDRSTGYTF. The DNA for the CDR3 is TGCGCCAGCAGCCAGTGGGACAGGAGCACTGGCTACACCTTC.

V and J are TRBV10-1 and TRBJ2-7, with TRBD1 matching 7 bases. Germline assignment: CDR1 WNHNN and CDR2 SYGVQD (reference sequence). The length of the CDR3 is 13 residues. The J segment lost 4 bases and the V segment lost 6 bases, leaving 6 bases of the junction unmatched. The CDR3 region is CASSAATGYEQYF. In nucleotides, the CDR3 is TGCGCCAGCAGCGCCGCGACAGGGTACGAGCAGTACTTC.

This clone has just one count. This chain connects TRBV12-5 to TRBJ2-7; D is unresolved. Trimming took 0 bases from V and 6 from J, leaving 3 bases between them. Germline V gene sequence: CDR1 LGHNT, CDR2 FRNRAP. The CDR3 consists of 11 residues. CDR3 region: CASGLVGEQYF. CDR3 nucleotide sequence: TGTGCTAGTGGTTTGGTGGGCGAGCAGTACTTC.

The chain is built from TRBV7-9 and TRBJ2-1; tentatively, D is TRBD2 (6 bases). Deletions cut 2 bases from V and 0 bases from J, with 20 bases between. This CDR3 is built from 19 residues. Germline V lookup: CDR1 SEHNR, CDR2 FQNEAQ (reference sequence). In DNA, the CDR3 is TGTGCCAGCAGCTTACCCGTGGGGACTGATACAAGCTCCTACAATGAGCAGTTCTTC. It is translated as CASSLPVGTDTSSYNEQFF.

This chain connects TRBV7-2 to TRBJ2-1; possibly TRBD1 for D (5 bases). CDR3 length: 12 amino acids. V was clipped by 5 bases and J by 9 bases, with 11 bases between them. Germline V CDR1 and CDR2: SGHTA, FQGNSA. Written as DNA, the CDR3 is TGTGCCAGCAGCACAACAGGTCTTGAGCAGTTCTTC. Its translation: CASSTTGLEQFF.

This chain links TRBV29-1 with TRBJ2-7, with 9 positions matching TRBD1. Germline CDR1 SQVTM, CDR2 ANQGSEA. The length of the CDR3 is 15 residues. V lost 6 bases, J lost 3 bases, and 12 bases stayed unmatched. CDR3 bases: TGCAGCGTGGAAAGGACAGGGGAAAGGGACTACGAGCAGTACTTC. This encodes CSVERTGERDYEQYF.

This clone has only a few counts. The V call is TRBV27, the J call TRBJ2-7; no reliable D call. V lost 5 bases and J 3 bases, leaving 11 bases between the germline ends. This CDR3 comprises 13 residues. Germline CDR1 reads MNHEY; CDR2 reads SMNVEV (reference sequence). CDR3 nucleotides: TGTGCCAGCAGTCCCCGGCGGTTCTACGAGCAGTACTTC. Its protein is CASSPRRFYEQYF.

This clone was counted a few times. This sequence joins TRBV27 and TRBJ1-6; a weak D match, TRBD1 (5 bases). The V and J ends lost 5 bases and 4 bases respectively, with 12 bases between them. From germline, CDR1 is MNHEY and CDR2 SMNVEV (reference sequence). The CDR3 runs 15 residues. CDR3 loop: CASSNRPAYNSPLHF. In nucleotides, the CDR3 is TGTGCCAGCAGTAACAGGCCGGCTTATAATTCACCCCTCCACTTT.